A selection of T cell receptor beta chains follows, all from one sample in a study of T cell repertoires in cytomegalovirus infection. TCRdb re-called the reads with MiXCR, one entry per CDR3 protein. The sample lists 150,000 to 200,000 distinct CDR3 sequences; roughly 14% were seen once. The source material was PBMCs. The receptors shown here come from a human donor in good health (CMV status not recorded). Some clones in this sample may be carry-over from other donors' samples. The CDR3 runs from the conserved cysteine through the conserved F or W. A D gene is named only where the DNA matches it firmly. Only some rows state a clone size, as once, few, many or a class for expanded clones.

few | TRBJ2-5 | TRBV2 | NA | TGTGCCAGCTTCCGTCAGACCCAGTACTTC | CASFRQTQYF
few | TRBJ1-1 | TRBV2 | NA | TGTGCCACCACAGGAGGGACTGAAGCTTTCTTT | CATTGGTEAFF
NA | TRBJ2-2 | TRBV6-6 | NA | TGTGCCAGCAGCCCCGAATACATGAACACCGGGGAGCTGTTTTTT | CASSPEYMNTGELFF
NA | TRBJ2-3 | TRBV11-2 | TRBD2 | TGTGCCAGCAGTTCAAGCGGGGGCACAACAGATACGCAGTATTTT | CASSSSGGTTDTQYF
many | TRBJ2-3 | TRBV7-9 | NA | TGTGCCAGCAGCTTCCCGGGGCTTCACACAGATACGCAGTATTTT | CASSFPGLHTDTQYF
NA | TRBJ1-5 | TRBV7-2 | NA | TGTGCCAGCAGCTCTAACAGGGCCCAGCCCCAGCATTTT | CASSSNRAQPQHF
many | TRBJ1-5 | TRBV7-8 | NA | TGTGCCAGCAGCTTAAGAGCGAGTTTATCGGCTTATAGCAATCAGCCCCAGCATTTT | CASSLRASLSAYSNQPQHF
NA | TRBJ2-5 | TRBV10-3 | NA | TGTGCCATCAGTGGGGCGGGGCAAGAGACCCAGTACTTC | CAISGAGQETQYF
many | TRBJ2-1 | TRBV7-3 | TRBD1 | TGTGCCAGCAGCTTCGACAGGGGGCAATACAATGAGCAGTTCTTC | CASSFDRGQYNEQFF
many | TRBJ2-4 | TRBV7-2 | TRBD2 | TGTGCCAGCAGCTCTCGGACTAGTGGGGGAAACATTCAGTACTTC | CASSSRTSGGNIQYF
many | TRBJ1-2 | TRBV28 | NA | TGTGCCAGCATGGGAAGATATGGCTACACCTTC | CASMGRYGYTF
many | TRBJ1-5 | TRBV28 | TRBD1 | TGTGCCAGCAGTTTCCAAAGACAGGGGAATAGCAATCAGCCCCAGCATTTT | CASSFQRQGNSNQPQHF
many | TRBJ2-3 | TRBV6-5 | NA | TGTGCCAGCAGTGTTTCAAAGGGGTTTGTTTCAGATACGCAGTATTTT | CASSVSKGFVSDTQYF
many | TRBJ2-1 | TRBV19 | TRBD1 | TGTGCCAGTAGTATAGCCCCGGACAGGGGGTATTTCAATGAGCAGTTCTTC | CASSIAPDRGYFNEQFF
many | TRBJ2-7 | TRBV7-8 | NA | TGTGCCAGCAGCGTCCGGGAACTCTCCTACGAGCAGTACTTC | CASSVRELSYEQYF
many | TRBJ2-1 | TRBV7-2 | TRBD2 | TGTGCCAGCAGCTGGGGACTAGCGGGAGAGCAGTTCTTC | CASSWGLAGEQFF
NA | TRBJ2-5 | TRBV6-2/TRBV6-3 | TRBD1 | TGTGCCAGCAGGCCGACAGGGGCAGAGACCCAGTACTTC | CASRPTGAETQYF